The rows below give T cell receptor beta chains drawn from one sample of a study of identical twins. TCRdb reprocessed the 5' RACE reads with MiXCR, giving one entry per CDR3 protein. The sample carries just under 550,000 distinct CDR3 sequences, nearly 15% recorded once. The same data also went into a second study, on yellow fever vaccine responses in identical twins.

The sample comprised CD4+ T cells sorted from blood. These receptors were taken from a woman aged 18 to 35 in good health. The CDR3 runs from the conserved cysteine through the conserved F or W. The D gene is left open where the match is weak. Clone size is stated in some rows and not others, as once, few, many or a class when expanded.

CDR3aa: CASSPGTGAGELFF; CDR3nt: TGTGCCAGCTCACCAGGGACAGGGGCCGGGGAGCTGTTTTTT; abundance: few; v_gene: TRBV18; j_gene: TRBJ2-2; d_gene: TRBD1
CDR3aa: CASSILAGLGGEQFF; CDR3nt: TGCGCCAGCAGCATACTAGCGGGGCTTGGGGGTGAGCAGTTCTTC; abundance: -; v_gene: TRBV5-1; j_gene: TRBJ2-1; d_gene: TRBD2
CDR3aa: CASTRGGAREQYF; CDR3nt: TGTGCCAGCACCCGGGGGGGGGCTCGCGAGCAGTACTTC; abundance: few; v_gene: TRBV28; j_gene: TRBJ2-7; d_gene: TRBD2
CDR3aa: CASRSRENTEAFF; CDR3nt: TGTGCCAGTAGGTCGCGAGAGAACACTGAAGCTTTCTTT; abundance: few; v_gene: TRBV12-3/TRBV12-4; j_gene: TRBJ1-1; d_gene: -
CDR3aa: CASSRGTATTSTDTQYF; CDR3nt: TGCGCCAGCAGCAGAGGGACAGCAACCACTAGCACAGATACGCAGTATTTT; abundance: few; v_gene: TRBV5-1; j_gene: TRBJ2-3; d_gene: TRBD1
CDR3aa: CATSDGVGGIFFF; CDR3nt: TGTGCCACCAGTGATGGGGTAGGCGGGATTTTTTTCTTC; abundance: once; v_gene: TRBV24-1; j_gene: TRBJ2-1; d_gene: -
CDR3aa: CASSYGFPYGYTF; CDR3nt: TGTGCCAGCAGTTACGGGTTCCCCTATGGCTACACCTTC; abundance: many; v_gene: TRBV6-5; j_gene: TRBJ1-2; d_gene: -
CDR3aa: CASSSTRGGYEQFF; CDR3nt: TGTGCCAGCAGCTCAACCCGGGGGGGCTATGAGCAGTTCTTC; abundance: -; v_gene: TRBV11-2; j_gene: TRBJ2-1; d_gene: TRBD2
CDR3aa: CASSPRLARYQETQYF; CDR3nt: TGTGCCAGTAGTCCCCGACTAGCCCGGTACCAAGAGACCCAGTACTTC; abundance: -; v_gene: TRBV19; j_gene: TRBJ2-5; d_gene: TRBD2
CDR3aa: CASSPPVGGGETQYF; CDR3nt: TGTGCCAGCAGTCCTCCGGTCGGGGGCGGTGAGACCCAGTACTTC; abundance: few; v_gene: TRBV12-3/TRBV12-4; j_gene: TRBJ2-5; d_gene: -
CDR3aa: CASSRVLTLSSYEQYF; CDR3nt: TGCGCCAGCAGTCGGGTCCTGACATTAAGCTCCTACGAGCAGTACTTC; abundance: -; v_gene: TRBV10-2; j_gene: TRBJ2-7; d_gene: -
CDR3aa: CASSQASLGLGTDTQYF; CDR3nt: TGCGCCAGCAGCCAAGCCTCGTTAGGGTTGGGCACAGATACGCAGTATTTT; abundance: few; v_gene: TRBV4-1; j_gene: TRBJ2-3; d_gene: -
CDR3aa: CSANPGLAVYNEQFF; CDR3nt: TGCAGTGCTAACCCGGGACTAGCGGTCTACAATGAGCAGTTCTTC; abundance: few; v_gene: TRBV20-1; j_gene: TRBJ2-1; d_gene: TRBD2
CDR3aa: CASSVTSGGSYNEQFF; CDR3nt: TGCGCCAGCAGCGTAACTAGCGGGGGATCCTACAATGAGCAGTTCTTC; abundance: -; v_gene: TRBV5-1; j_gene: TRBJ2-1; d_gene: TRBD2
CDR3aa: CASGRLAPDTQYF; CDR3nt: TGTGCCAGCGGAAGACTAGCCCCAGATACGCAGTATTTT; abundance: few; v_gene: TRBV3-1; j_gene: TRBJ2-3; d_gene: TRBD2
CDR3aa: CASSPTLDRLETQYF; CDR3nt: TGTGCCAGCAGCCCCACCTTAGACAGATTGGAGACCCAGTACTTC; abundance: -; v_gene: TRBV7-6; j_gene: TRBJ2-5; d_gene: -
CDR3aa: CASSFSRTGTWGETQYF; CDR3nt: TGTGCCAGCAGTTTCTCTCGAACAGGGACATGGGGGGAGACCCAGTACTTC; abundance: few; v_gene: TRBV5-6; j_gene: TRBJ2-5; d_gene: -